A selection of T cell receptor beta chains follows, all from one sample in a study of T cell changes during pregnancy in multiple sclerosis. The repertoire was sequenced with immunoSEQ multiplex PCR; TCRdb's copy has only in-frame clones and lacks some. This sample carries approximately 70,000 clones, around 90% of them seen once, and the ten largest clones take about 2.1%. The sample was peripheral blood, taken in the first trimester of pregnancy. Receptor source: a female donor with multiple sclerosis, enrolled in a pregnancy study. Both conserved end residues are part of each CDR3. The order of the fields is V gene, clone size, CDR3 length, J gene, D gene, CDR3 protein, CDR3 DNA. The D gene is left open where the match is weak. Only some rows state a clone size, as once, few, many or a class for expanded clones.

>TRBV4-2|-|18|TRBJ1-3|-
CASSQEHRVGATGNTIYF
TGTGCCAGCAGCCAGGAGCACAGGGTTGGGGCTACTGGAAACACCATATATTTT
>TRBV28|-|11|TRBJ1-2|-
CAIRNGNGYTF
TGTGCCATACGGAACGGGAATGGCTACACCTTC
>TRBV27|-|13|TRBJ1-2|TRBD1
CASSRRQGDGYTF
TGTGCCAGCAGTCGTCGACAGGGTGATGGCTACACCTTC
>TRBV7-9|-|16|TRBJ2-2|-
CASSDLTSGNTGELFF
TGTGCCAGCAGCGACCTAACCAGCGGGAACACCGGGGAGCTGTTTTTT
>TRBV18|-|13|TRBJ2-1|-
CASSRGKGTEQFF
TGTGCCAGCTCCCGGGGGAAAGGGACTGAGCAGTTCTTC
>TRBV30|-|13|TRBJ2-7|-
CAWSVAGSYEQYF
TGTGCCTGGAGTGTCGCAGGGTCCTACGAGCAGTACTTC
>TRBV5-4|once|17|TRBJ2-3|TRBD1
CASSSGQGARWTDTQYF
TGTGCCAGCAGCTCTGGACAGGGGGCGCGGTGGACAGATACGCAGTATTTT
>TRBV15|-|15|TRBJ1-2|TRBD1
CATSRPGTGNHGYTF
TGTGCCACCAGCAGGCCCGGGACAGGGAACCATGGCTACACCTTC
>TRBV7-9|-|15|TRBJ2-1|TRBD2
CASSQGLAVYNEQFF
TGTGCCAGCAGCCAAGGACTAGCGGTCTACAATGAGCAGTTCTTC
>TRBV6-6|once|16|TRBJ1-6|TRBD1
CASSYLQGAKDSPLHF
TGTGCCAGCAGTTATCTACAGGGGGCTAAGGATTCACCCCTCCACTTT
>TRBV6-1|-|14|TRBJ2-5|-
CASTRRDLQETQYF
TGTGCCAGCACCCGTCGGGATCTCCAAGAGACCCAGTACTTC
>TRBV6-1|-|15|TRBJ2-6|-
CASSEQVSGANVLTF
TGTGCCAGCAGTGAACAGGTGTCTGGGGCCAACGTCCTGACTTTC
>TRBV5-1|-|14|TRBJ1-1|-
CASSWQAMNTEAFF
TGCGCCAGCAGCTGGCAGGCCATGAACACTGAAGCTTTCTTT
>TRBV10-2|few|14|TRBJ1-2|-
CASSERGGNYGYTF
TGCGCCAGCAGTGAGAGGGGGGGGAACTATGGCTACACCTTC
>TRBV7-2|-|17|TRBJ1-2|TRBD1
CASSRPDRGDRSYGYTF
TGTGCCAGCAGCCGCCCGGACAGGGGCGATCGCTCCTATGGCTACACCTTC
>TRBV9|-|15|TRBJ2-2|TRBD2
CASSLGTSGRGELFF
TGTGCCAGCAGCCTAGGGACTAGCGGGCGCGGGGAGCTGTTTTTT
>TRBV7-2|-|13|TRBJ1-5|-
CASSLGQDQPQHF
TGTGCCAGCAGCTTAGGACAGGATCAGCCCCAGCATTTT
>TRBV2|-|14|TRBJ2-1|TRBD2
CASGRPSGRDEQFF
TGTGCCAGTGGACGGCCTAGCGGGAGGGATGAGCAGTTCTTC
>TRBV2|-|14|TRBJ2-7|-
CASEGGGLPYEQYF
TGTGCCAGCGAGGGGGGGGGTCTTCCCTACGAGCAGTACTTC
>TRBV5-6|-|14|TRBJ2-2|-
CASSPLAILGELFF
TGTGCCAGCAGCCCGCTAGCCATTCTCGGGGAGCTGTTTTTT
>TRBV5-5|-|16|TRBJ2-2|-
CASSLDPSGNTGELFF
TGTGCCAGCAGCTTGGACCCCAGCGGAAACACCGGGGAGCTGTTTTTT
>TRBV19|-|16|TRBJ2-1|-
CASSIGRGRTANEQFF
TGTGCCAGTAGTATAGGGCGGGGGAGGACAGCGAATGAGCAGTTCTTC
>TRBV6-5|-|13|TRBJ1-2|-
CACGKSRRDGYTF
TGTGCCTGCGGGAAGTCACGACGGGATGGCTACACCTTC
>TRBV19|-|15|TRBJ1-5|TRBD1
CASSTTRDSYQPQHF
TGTGCCAGTAGCACCACCCGGGACAGTTATCAGCCCCAGCATTTT
>TRBV7-2|-|16|TRBJ2-5|TRBD2
CASSRRLAGGGETQYF
TGTGCCAGCAGCCGCAGACTAGCGGGGGGCGGGGAGACCCAGTACTTC
>TRBV27|-|13|TRBJ1-2|-
CASRSTGNYGYTF
TGTGCCAGCAGAAGCACAGGGAACTATGGTTACACCTTC
>TRBV27|-|14|TRBJ2-7|-
CASSPRPDSYEQYF
TGTGCCAGCAGTCCGCGCCCTGACAGTTACGAGCAGTACTTC
>TRBV19|few|15|TRBJ1-6|-
CASSIQRGGNSPLHF
TGTGCCAGTAGTATTCAAAGGGGAGGAAATTCACCCCTCCACTTT
>TRBV5-1|-|15|TRBJ2-1|TRBD2
CASSSSGTSGREQFF
TGCGCCAGCAGCTCCTCCGGGACTAGCGGGAGGGAGCAGTTCTTC
>TRBV5-1|-|16|TRBJ1-1|-
CASSLGEGTLNTEAFF
TGCGCCAGCAGCTTGGGGGAGGGTACTTTGAACACTGAAGCTTTCTTT
>TRBV7-9|-|13|TRBJ2-7|TRBD1
CASSRDRGSEQYF
TGTGCCAGCAGTCGGGACAGGGGGAGCGAGCAGTACTTC
>TRBV6-5|-|15|TRBJ1-5|-
CASRKQGIEDQPQHF
TGTGCCAGCAGAAAACAGGGAATTGAAGATCAGCCCCAGCATTTT
>TRBV28|-|13|TRBJ2-7|TRBD1
CASSLAGGDEQYF
TGTGCCAGCAGTTTGGCAGGGGGCGACGAGCAGTACTTC
>TRBV30|few|15|TRBJ1-2|TRBD1
CAWSTQGARRNGYTF
TGTGCCTGGAGTACTCAGGGGGCGCGGAGGAATGGCTACACCTTC
>TRBV2|-|10|TRBJ1-1|-
CASSGTEAFF
TGTGCCAGCAGTGGGACAGAAGCTTTCTTT
>TRBV25-1|-|11|TRBJ2-1|-
CASSEVGVQFF
TGTGCCAGCAGTGAAGTCGGGGTGCAGTTCTTC
>TRBV6-1|few|14|TRBJ1-6|-
CASSEVTGNSPLHF
TGTGCCAGCAGTGAAGTAACGGGTAATTCACCCCTCCACTTT
>TRBV5-1|-|15|TRBJ2-7|-
CASSLVPGHVYEQYF
TGCGCCAGCAGCTTGGTCCCGGGACACGTTTACGAGCAGTACTTC
>TRBV28|-|15|TRBJ1-1|-
CASSFLGGLNTEAFF
TGTGCCAGCAGTTTCTTAGGGGGTTTGAACACTGAAGCTTTCTTT
>TRBV11-2|-|15|TRBJ2-1|-
CASSLGQSSYNEQFF
TGTGCCAGCAGCTTGGGGCAGAGCTCCTACAATGAGCAGTTCTTC
>TRBV6-5|few|16|TRBJ1-1|TRBD1
CASSYRGSGGKTEAFF
TGTGCCAGCAGTTACAGGGGGTCAGGGGGTAAGACTGAAGCTTTCTTT
>TRBV19|once|16|TRBJ1-5|-
CASSRRGQISNQPQHF
TGTGCCAGTAGTAGGAGGGGCCAGATATCCAATCAGCCCCAGCATTTT
>TRBV5-4|-|18|TRBJ2-4|-
CASSLGSTGLAFKNIQYF
TGTGCCAGCAGCTTGGGATCTACCGGTCTAGCTTTCAAAAACATTCAGTACTTC
>TRBV5-6|-|19|TRBJ2-2|TRBD2
CASSLMSSGGASNTGELFF
TGTGCCAGCAGCTTGATGTCTAGCGGGGGGGCCTCGAACACCGGGGAGCTGTTTTTT
>TRBV10-3|once|15|TRBJ2-1|TRBD1
CAMAPGTGVGNEQFF
TGTGCCATGGCCCCGGGGACAGGAGTAGGGAATGAGCAGTTCTTC
>TRBV6-4|-|15|TRBJ1-2|-
CASSDPRLPGGGYTF
TGTGCCAGCAGTGACCCGAGACTCCCGGGGGGTGGCTACACCTTC
>TRBV5-1|-|18|TRBJ2-2|-
CASSLAISGIANTGELFF
TGCGCCAGCAGCTTGGCGATCTCAGGGATCGCGAACACCGGGGAGCTGTTTTTT
>TRBV10-1|-|17|TRBJ2-1|TRBD1
CASSGSPDRAVHNEQFF
TGCGCCAGCAGTGGGTCTCCTGACAGGGCCGTCCACAATGAGCAGTTCTTC